What follows are 26 T cell receptor beta chains derived from one specimen sequenced in a study of spatial heterogeneity in lung cancer. Whole-study results and caveats: One measure, the expanded intratumoral alpha and beta TCR count, tracked tumor mutation counts.

The time point is: sample taken at primary tumor resection. Their target antigens are unknown. TCRdb fed the 5' RACE reads into MiXCR, producing one record per CDR3 protein. Of 950 to 1,500 distinct CDR3 sequences in the sample, around a third are singletons; the top ten hold under 40%. The source was lung tumor tissue, collected at surgery. These receptors originate from a male donor with early-stage non-small cell lung cancer.

Sample share makes this clonotype large. Being off target in a library aimed at alpha chains, this beta chain has a size of little meaning. The V call is TRBV7-2, the J call TRBJ2-1; D remains unclear. The CDR3 runs 12 residues. V was clipped by 3 bases and J by 6 bases, with 6 bases between them. Per germline, CDR1 SGHTA and CDR2 FQGNSA. CDR3 sequence reads: CASSLIFNEQFF. CDR3 sequence (DNA): TGTGCCAGCAGCTTGATTTTCAATGAGCAGTTCTTC.

Comments on this clonotype: Since it is a stray read in a library aimed at alpha chains, this beta chain has a size that is not meaningful. V and J are TRBV10-3 and TRBJ2-7, with 7 bases identical to TRBD1. V gave up 4 bases and J gave up 7 bases; unmatched junction bases: 10. The CDR3 spans 14 residues. Per the germline V gene, CDR1 is ENHRY and CDR2 is SYGVKD. The CDR3 loop reads CAISGQGVAGEQYF. The CDR3 DNA sequence: TGTGCCATCAGTGGTCAGGGGGTAGCAGGGGAGCAGTACTTC.

This clonotype was detected only a few times. The library was built for alpha chains, so this beta chain is an off-target read and its size means little. The chain combines TRBV5-4 with TRBJ2-2; 8 nucleotides align to TRBD1. The germline gives CDR1 SGHNT, CDR2 YYREEE (reference sequence). The trim removed 4 bases at V and 3 bases at J, leaving 2 bases unmatched. This CDR3 region has 14 residues. This CDR3 reads CASSAGQDTGELFF. CDR3 coding DNA: TGTGCCAGCAGCGCGGGACAGGACACCGGGGAGCTGTTTTTT.

Concerning this clonotype: The library was built for alpha chains, so this beta chain is an off-target read and its size means little. The rearrangement links TRBV19 to TRBJ1-1, with a possible D match to TRBD1 (6 bases). From germline, CDR1 is LNHDA and CDR2 SQIVND (reference sequence). The CDR3 extends over 15 amino acids. Deletions cut 6 bases from V and 3 bases from J, with 17 bases between. The CDR3 DNA sequence: TGTGCCAGTAGAGAGGGGGATCCAGGCCACACTGAAGCTTTCTTT. Translated: CASREGDPGHTEAFF.

This clonotype is large in the sample. With the library built for alpha chains, this beta chain is off target and its frequency is not meaningful. V and J are TRBV15 and TRBJ2-2; D not resolved. Germline V lookup: CDR1 LNHNV, CDR2 YYDKDF (reference sequence). The CDR3 length is 14 residues. The ends were cut back, 3 bases at V and 4 bases at J, with 9 bases in the middle. The CDR3 spells CATSRARLTGELFF. The CDR3 DNA reads as TGTGCCACCAGCAGGGCCCGACTCACCGGGGAGCTGTTTTTT.

As to this clonotype: This beta chain appears as a stray read in a library generated for alpha chains; its size is not informative. V usage is TRBV27 and J usage is TRBJ2-4, with TRBD2 matching over 10 bases. CDR3 length: 18 residues. In germline, CDR1 is MNHEY, CDR2 SMNVEV (reference sequence). J was trimmed by 0 bases and V by 3 bases; bases with no gene match: 8. CDR3 sequence reads: CASSFSLAGEPAKNIQYF. The DNA of the CDR3 is TGTGCCAGCAGTTTTAGCCTAGCGGGAGAACCAGCCAAAAACATTCAGTACTTC.

A word on this clonotype: The library was built for alpha chains, so this beta chain is an off-target read and its size means little. The chain carries TRBV7-2 and TRBJ2-1; no reliable D call. Deletions cut 3 bases from V and 7 bases from J, with 10 bases between. The germline V gene has CDR1 SGHTA and CDR2 FQGNSA. The CDR3 is 13 residues long. DNA for the CDR3: TGTGCCAGCAGCTTTGTACCTGGGAATGAGCAGTTCTTC. This translates into CASSFVPGNEQFF.

Sample share makes this clonotype medium-sized (0.01 to 0.1%). In a library made to pick up alpha chains, this beta chain is a stray read with a size that means little. The chain links TRBV20-1 to TRBJ2-1; tentative D call: TRBD2 (6 bases). The CDR3 totals 16 residues. Germline lookup yields CDR1 DFQATT and CDR2 SNEGSKA (reference sequence). V was pared by 3 bases and J by 3 bases, with 18 bases between. The chain's CDR3 is CSASSPTRGVYNEQFF. CDR3 DNA sequence: TGCAGTGCTAGCTCACCGACTAGAGGGGTCTACAATGAGCAGTTCTTC.

This clonotype was seen only a few times. Little can be read into the size of this beta chain, an off-target read in a library designed for alpha chains. The J gene is TRBJ2-3, the V gene TRBV6-5, with TRBD2 identical over 8 bases. The CDR3 sequence is 14 residues long. V was pared by 2 bases and J by 5 bases, with 3 bases of the junction left unmatched. Per germline, CDR1 MNHEY and CDR2 SVGAGI. The CDR3 region is CASSYGAGGDTQYF. CDR3 nucleotide sequence: TGTGCCAGCAGTTACGGGGCGGGAGGAGATACGCAGTATTTT.

Concerning this clonotype: Since it is a stray read in a library aimed at alpha chains, this beta chain has a size that is not meaningful. The V and J genes are TRBV28 and TRBJ2-5; D is uncertain. Germline assignment: CDR1 MDHEN and CDR2 SYDVKM. The V end was cut by 7 bases, the J end by 1 base, with 7 bases between. CDR3 length: 12 residues. The CDR3, as DNA: TGTGCCAGCATTGATTTCCAAGAGACCCAGTACTTC. This codes for CASIDFQETQYF.

Turning to this clonotype: The junction differs from germline at one of its ends, possibly a read error. This beta chain is a stray read from a library made for alpha chains; its abundance is not meaningful. This rearrangement joins TRBV5-1 to TRBJ2-7; the D is unclear. The germline V gene has CDR1 SGHRS and CDR2 YFSETQ. The CDR3 is 13 residues long. The CDR3 nucleotides read TGCGCCAGCAGCTGGAGCGCCGCTTACGGGCAGTACTTC. It translates to CASSWSAAYGQYF.

Turning to this clonotype: This beta chain turned up in a library designed for alpha chains; as an off-target read, its abundance says little. The CDR3 reads CASNGLAGNSYEQYF. CDR3 in DNA: TGTGCCAGCAACGGACTAGCGGGGAACTCCTACGAGCAGTACTTC. The V gene is TRBV2, the J gene TRBJ2-7, with TRBD2 identical over 12 bases. CDR1 and CDR2 (germline): SNHLY, FYNNEI. J lost 0 bases, V lost 7 bases, and 4 bases had no gene match. This CDR3 has 15 amino acids.

In the case of this clonotype: The library was built for alpha chains, so this beta chain is an off-target read and its size means little. The chain links TRBV29-1 to TRBJ2-1; D call uncertain. V was shortened by 7 bases and J by 5 bases, with 6 bases between the two germline ends. Per germline, CDR1 SQVTM and CDR2 ANQGSEA. The CDR3 covers 10 residues. The CDR3 DNA reads as TGCAGCGCCTATAACAATGAGCAGTTCTTC. Protein product: CSAYNNEQFF.

A word on this clonotype: For a library built for alpha chains, this beta chain is a stray read; little rests on its size. The CDR3: CASSFTQLIEAFF. CDR3 DNA sequence: TGTGCCAGCAGCTTTACACAGCTTATTGAAGCTTTCTTT. This chain uses TRBV7-2 with TRBJ1-1; D not certain. This CDR3 comprises 13 residues. Germline V gene data show CDR1 as SGHTA and CDR2 as FQGNSA. V was cut by 3 bases and J by 7 bases, with 12 bases left in between.

Worth noting for this clonotype: This beta chain was picked up by a library intended for alpha chains and is off target, so its count carries little meaning. The V gene is TRBV7-2, the J gene TRBJ2-7; D is possibly TRBD1 or TRBD2 (6 bases each). This CDR3 is 13 amino acids long. Germline V CDR1 and CDR2: SGHTA, FQGNSA. The V and J ends lost 2 bases and 4 bases respectively, with 9 bases between them. The CDR3 region has the DNA TGTGCCAGCAGCTTACGGGGGCAATACGAGCAGTACTTC. Its translation is CASSLRGQYEQYF.

This clonotype was counted only a few times. Within a library made for alpha chains, this beta chain is off target, and its count is uninformative. V gene TRBV4-1 combines with J gene TRBJ2-1; D is possibly TRBD2 (6 bases). Germline V lookup: CDR1 MGHRA, CDR2 YSYEKL. Deletions cut 0 bases from V and 10 bases from J, with 10 bases between. The CDR3 has 13 amino acids. CDR3 sequence: CASSQDRDFEQFF. In DNA form, the CDR3 reads TGCGCCAGCAGCCAAGACAGGGACTTCGAGCAGTTCTTC.

By proportion, this clonotype is medium-sized. As an off-target read in a library built for alpha chains, this beta chain has a frequency of little significance. J is TRBJ2-7 and V is TRBV6-1; weak D call: TRBD1 (5 bases). Germline values: CDR1 MNHNS, CDR2 SASEGT. Trimming shortened V by 3 bases and J by 7 bases, and 19 bases separated the two germline ends. The CDR3 length is 15 residues. The CDR3 DNA sequence: TGTGCCAGCAGTGAGGTCACAACTGGGGCGAGTGAGCAGTACTTC. Amino acid sequence: CASSEVTTGASEQYF.

This clonotype was detected a few times. This beta chain appears as a stray read in a library generated for alpha chains; its size is not informative. V gene TRBV20-1 combines with J gene TRBJ2-3; 9 bases map to TRBD1. In germline, CDR1 is DFQATT, CDR2 SNEGSKA (reference sequence). CDR3 length: 14 amino acids. Trimming cost V 5 bases and J 5 bases; bases outside gene matches: 8. This CDR3 is CSALRTGARDTQYF. The CDR3 DNA sequence: TGCAGTGCTCTGCGGACAGGGGCCAGAGATACGCAGTATTTT.

As to this clonotype: For a library built for alpha chains, this beta chain is a stray read; little rests on its size. The chain recombines TRBV6-5 with TRBJ2-7; tentative D call: TRBD2 (5 bases). Per the germline V gene, CDR1 is MNHEY and CDR2 is SVGAGI. This CDR3 comprises 13 residues. The germline V and J ends were trimmed by 6 bases and 2 bases, with 11 bases remaining between them. The CDR3 region has the DNA TGTGCCAGCAGCCGCGCCGGGGCCTACGAGCAGTACTTC. It is translated as CASSRAGAYEQYF.

A remark on this clonotype: With the library built for alpha chains, this beta chain is off target and its frequency is not meaningful. The chain joins TRBV5-1 to TRBJ2-5; perhaps TRBD2 as D (6 bases). V gave up 2 bases and J gave up 4 bases, with 15 bases separating them. Looked up from germline, CDR1 is SGHRS and CDR2 is YFSETQ. There are 15 residues in the CDR3. The DNA for the CDR3 is TGCGCCAGCAGCTTCGAGGGGCTAGCGAGAGAGACCCAGTACTTC. Its translation is CASSFEGLARETQYF.

A word on this clonotype: This beta chain is a stray sequence in a library constructed for alpha chains; its clone size is not meaningful. The chain carries TRBV19 and TRBJ2-1; TRBD2 agrees at 10 bases. With V trimmed by 1 base and J by 9 bases, 9 bases remained unmatched. This CDR3 has 16 amino acids. Germline-derived CDR1 and CDR2 are LNHDA and SQIVND (reference sequence). The CDR3 reads CASSIASGRGFGEQFF. The CDR3 coding sequence is TGTGCCAGTAGTATAGCCAGCGGGAGGGGGTTCGGTGAGCAGTTCTTC.

By frequency in the sample, this clonotype is medium-sized. This beta chain appears as a stray read in a library generated for alpha chains; its size is not informative. The chain has TRBV7-9 and TRBJ2-1, with D possibly being TRBD2 (5 bases). The V end was cut by 3 bases, the J end by 10 bases, with 16 bases between. The CDR3 extends over 14 amino acids. The germline V gene encodes CDR1 SEHNR and CDR2 FQNEAQ (reference sequence). The CDR3 DNA reads as TGTGCCAGCAGCTTTACGTCGCGGGTTTGGGAGCAGTTCTTC. Residues: CASSFTSRVWEQFF. The variable domain in full, with the rest retrieved from reference TRBV7-9 and TRBJ2-1, is DTGVSQNPRHKITKRGQNVTFRCDPISEHNRLYWYRQTLGQGPEFLTYFQNEAQLEKSRLLSDRFSAERPKGSFSTLEIQRTEQGDSAMYLCASSFTSRVWEQFFGPGTRLTVL.

Within the sample, this clonotype is hyperexpanded. Since it is a stray read in a library aimed at alpha chains, this beta chain has a size that is not meaningful. This chain uses TRBV30 with TRBJ2-1; 10 nucleotides agree with TRBD1. J was trimmed by 7 bases and V by 4 bases; bases with no gene match: 4. Germline CDR1 reads GTSNPN; CDR2 reads SVGIG (reference sequence). The CDR3 length is 13 residues. The CDR3 DNA reads as TGTGCCTGGACCCTGGGACAGGGGAATGAGCAGTTCTTC. Encoded protein: CAWTLGQGNEQFF.

Worth noting for this clonotype: This beta chain is a stray sequence in a library constructed for alpha chains; its clone size is not meaningful. The chain recombines TRBV5-1 with TRBJ2-5; 8 bases match TRBD1. CDR3 length: 15 residues. Trimming removed 2 bases from V and 5 bases from J; junction bases left unmatched: 8. Per germline, CDR1 SGHRS and CDR2 YFSETQ. Written as DNA, the CDR3 is TGCGCCAGCAGCTTTGAAGGACAGGGCCGGGAGACCCAGTACTTC. Protein: CASSFEGQGRETQYF. Together with reference TRBV5-1 and TRBJ2-5, the CDR3 gives the full variable domain: KAGVTQTPRYLIKTRGQQVTLSCSPISGHRSVSWYQQTPGQGLQFLFEYFSETQRNKGNFPGRFSGRQFSNSRSEMNVSTLELGDSALYLCASSFEGQGRETQYFGPGTRLLVL.

A word on this clonotype: As an off-target read in a library built for alpha chains, this beta chain has a frequency of little significance. The chain recombines TRBV20-1 with TRBJ1-5; TRBD1 might be the D (6 bases). Germline CDR1 is DFQATT and CDR2 is SNEGSKA (reference sequence). The V gene lost 0 bases and the J gene lost 4 bases, with 13 bases spanning the gap. The CDR3 has 15 residues. The CDR3 DNA sequence: TGCAGTGCTAGAGATCAAGGGGGGAGGAATCAGCCCCAGCATTTT. Residues: CSARDQGGRNQPQHF.

Sample share makes this clonotype large. This beta chain turned up in a library designed for alpha chains; as an off-target read, its abundance says little. The chain carries TRBV6-5 and TRBJ2-7, with D possibly matching TRBD2 (5 bases). In germline, CDR1 is MNHEY, CDR2 SVGAGI. V lost 2 bases and J 5 bases, leaving 16 bases between the germline ends. CDR3 length: 15 residues. CDR3 sequence: CASSYENPSIHEQYF. The CDR3 DNA is TGTGCCAGCAGTTACGAAAACCCTAGCATCCACGAGCAGTACTTC.